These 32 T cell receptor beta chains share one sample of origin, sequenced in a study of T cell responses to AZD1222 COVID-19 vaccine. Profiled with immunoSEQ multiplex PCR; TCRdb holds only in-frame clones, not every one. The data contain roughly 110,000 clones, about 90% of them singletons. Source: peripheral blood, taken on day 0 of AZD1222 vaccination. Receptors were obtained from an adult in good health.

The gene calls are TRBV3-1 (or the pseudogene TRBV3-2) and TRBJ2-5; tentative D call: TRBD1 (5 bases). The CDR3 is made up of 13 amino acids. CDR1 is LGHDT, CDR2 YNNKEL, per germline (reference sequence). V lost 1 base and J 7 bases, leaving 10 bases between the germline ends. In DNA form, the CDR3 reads TGTGCCAGCAGCCAAGTACAGGTGGCGACCCAGTACTTC. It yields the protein CASSQVQVATQYF.

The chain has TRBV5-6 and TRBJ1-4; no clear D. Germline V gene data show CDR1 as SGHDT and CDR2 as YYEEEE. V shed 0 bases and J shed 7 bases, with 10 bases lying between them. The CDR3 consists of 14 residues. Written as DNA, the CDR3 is TGTGCCAGCAGCTTGGAACCCACCCTTGAAAAACTGTTTTTT. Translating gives CASSLEPTLEKLFF.

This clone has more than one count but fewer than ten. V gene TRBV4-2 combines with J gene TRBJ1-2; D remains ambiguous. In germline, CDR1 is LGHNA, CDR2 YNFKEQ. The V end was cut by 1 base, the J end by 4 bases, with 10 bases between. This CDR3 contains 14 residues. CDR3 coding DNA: TGTGCCAGCAGCCAAGCGGACGCCAGCTATGGCTACACCTTC. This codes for CASSQADASYGYTF.

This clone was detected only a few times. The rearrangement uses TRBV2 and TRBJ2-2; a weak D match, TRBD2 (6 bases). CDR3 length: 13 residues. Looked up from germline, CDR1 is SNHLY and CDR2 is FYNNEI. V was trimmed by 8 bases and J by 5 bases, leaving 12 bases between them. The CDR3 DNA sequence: TGTGCCAGCCGGGACCGGGAGACCGGGGAGCTGTTTTTT. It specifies CASRDRETGELFF.

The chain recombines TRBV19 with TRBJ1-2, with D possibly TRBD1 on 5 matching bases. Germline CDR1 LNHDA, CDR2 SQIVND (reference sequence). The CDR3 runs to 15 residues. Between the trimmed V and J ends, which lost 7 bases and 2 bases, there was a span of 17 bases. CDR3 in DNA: TGTGCCAGTATCGAAGCCCCGGGACGGAACTATGGCTACACCTTC. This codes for CASIEAPGRNYGYTF.

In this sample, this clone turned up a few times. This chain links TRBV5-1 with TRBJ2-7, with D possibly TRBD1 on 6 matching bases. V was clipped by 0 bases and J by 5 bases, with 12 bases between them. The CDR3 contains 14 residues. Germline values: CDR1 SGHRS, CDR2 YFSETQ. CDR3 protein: CASSLGQVRNEQYF. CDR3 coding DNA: TGCGCCAGCAGCTTGGGACAGGTGAGGAACGAGCAGTACTTC.

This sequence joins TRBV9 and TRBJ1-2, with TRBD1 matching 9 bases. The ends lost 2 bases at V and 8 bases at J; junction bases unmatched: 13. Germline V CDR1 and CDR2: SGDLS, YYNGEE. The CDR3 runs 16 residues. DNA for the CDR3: TGTGCCAGCAGCGTGCCCCGGGACAGGGAAGCTGGCGGCTACACCTTC. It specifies CASSVPRDREAGGYTF.

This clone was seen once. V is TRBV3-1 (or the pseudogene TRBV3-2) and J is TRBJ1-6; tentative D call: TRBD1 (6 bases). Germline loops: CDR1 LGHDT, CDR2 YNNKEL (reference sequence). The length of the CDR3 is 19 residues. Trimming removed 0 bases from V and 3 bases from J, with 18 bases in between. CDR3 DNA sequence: TGTGCCAGCAGCCAAGATTCGGGACACACCGAGGACTATAATTCACCCCTCCACTTT. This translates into CASSQDSGHTEDYNSPLHF.

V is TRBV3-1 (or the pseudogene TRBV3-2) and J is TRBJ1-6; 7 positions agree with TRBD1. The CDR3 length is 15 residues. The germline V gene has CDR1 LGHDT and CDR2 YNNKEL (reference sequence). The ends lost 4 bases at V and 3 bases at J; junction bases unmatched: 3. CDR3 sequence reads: CASSPRDSYNSPLHF. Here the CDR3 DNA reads TGTGCCAGCAGCCCAAGGGACAGCTATAATTCACCCCTCCACTTT.

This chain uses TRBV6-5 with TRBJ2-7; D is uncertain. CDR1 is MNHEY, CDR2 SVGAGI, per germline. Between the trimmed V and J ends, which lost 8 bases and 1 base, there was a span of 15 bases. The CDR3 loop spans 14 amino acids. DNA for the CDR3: TGTGCCAGCCATCCAATGACGGTTTCCTACGAGCAGTACTTC. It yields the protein CASHPMTVSYEQYF.

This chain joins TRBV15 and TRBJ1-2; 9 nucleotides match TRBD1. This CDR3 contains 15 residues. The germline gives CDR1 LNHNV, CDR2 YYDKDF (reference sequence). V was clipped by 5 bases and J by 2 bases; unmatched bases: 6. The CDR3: CATSGWDRENYGYTF. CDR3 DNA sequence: TGTGCCACCAGCGGTTGGGACAGGGAGAACTATGGCTACACCTTC. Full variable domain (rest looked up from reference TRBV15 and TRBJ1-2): DAMVIQNPRYQVTQFGKPVTLSCSQTLNHNVMYWYQQKSSQAPKLLFHYYDKDFNNEADTPDNFQSRRPNTSFCFLDIRSPGLGDTAMYLCATSGWDRENYGYTFGSGTRLTVV.

This CDR3 reads CAISEAPSGAGYTF. CDR3 nucleotide sequence: TGTGCCATCAGTGAGGCCCCTTCGGGGGCTGGCTACACCTTC. V gene TRBV10-3 combines with J gene TRBJ1-2; D possibly corresponds to TRBD1 (6 bases). V lost 2 bases and J lost 7, with 14 bases in between. CDR3 length: 14 residues. Per the germline V gene, CDR1 is ENHRY and CDR2 is SYGVKD.

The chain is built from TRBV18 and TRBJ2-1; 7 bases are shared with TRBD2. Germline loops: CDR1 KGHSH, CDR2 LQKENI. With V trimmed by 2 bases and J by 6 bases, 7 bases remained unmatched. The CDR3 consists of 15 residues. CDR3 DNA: TGTGCCAGCTCACCATCTTCTATAGCGGGCAATGAGCAGTTCTTC. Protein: CASSPSSIAGNEQFF.

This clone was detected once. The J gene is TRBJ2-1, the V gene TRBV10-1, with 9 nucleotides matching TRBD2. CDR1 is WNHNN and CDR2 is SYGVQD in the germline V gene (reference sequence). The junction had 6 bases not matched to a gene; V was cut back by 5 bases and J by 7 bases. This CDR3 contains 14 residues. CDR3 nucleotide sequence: TGCGCCAGCAGTAGCGGGGGGATCGGGAATGAGCAGTTCTTC. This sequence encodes CASSSGGIGNEQFF.

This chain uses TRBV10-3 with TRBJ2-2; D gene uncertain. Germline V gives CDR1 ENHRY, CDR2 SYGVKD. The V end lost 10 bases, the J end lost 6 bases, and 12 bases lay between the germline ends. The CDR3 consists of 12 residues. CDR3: CATRGASGELFF. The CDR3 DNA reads TGTGCCACCCGCGGCGCGTCCGGGGAGCTGTTTTTT.

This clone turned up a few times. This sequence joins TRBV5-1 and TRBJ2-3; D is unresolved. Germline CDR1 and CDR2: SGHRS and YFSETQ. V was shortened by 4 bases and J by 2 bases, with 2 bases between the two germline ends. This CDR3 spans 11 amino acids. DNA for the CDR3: TGCGCCAGCAGCCTCACAGATACGCAGTATTTT. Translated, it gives CASSLTDTQYF.

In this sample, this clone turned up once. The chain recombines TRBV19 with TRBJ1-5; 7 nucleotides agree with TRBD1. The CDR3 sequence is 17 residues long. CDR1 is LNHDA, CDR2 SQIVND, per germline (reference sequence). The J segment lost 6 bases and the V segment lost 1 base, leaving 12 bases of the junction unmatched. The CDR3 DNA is TGTGCCAGTAGTATAGTTGGAGGCCAGGGGGGACGTCAGCCCCAGCATTTT. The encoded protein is CASSIVGGQGGRQPQHF.

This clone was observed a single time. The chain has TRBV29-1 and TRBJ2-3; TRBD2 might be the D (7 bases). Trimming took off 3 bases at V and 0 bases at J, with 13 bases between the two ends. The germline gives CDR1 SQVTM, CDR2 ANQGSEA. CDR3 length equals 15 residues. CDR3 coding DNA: TGCAGCGTTGATTCGGGCGGGGGCAGCACAGATACGCAGTATTTT. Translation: CSVDSGGGSTDTQYF.

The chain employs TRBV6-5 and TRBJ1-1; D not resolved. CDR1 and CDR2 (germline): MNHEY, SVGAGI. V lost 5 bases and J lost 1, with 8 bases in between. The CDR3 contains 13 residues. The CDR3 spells CASSHTPNTEAFF. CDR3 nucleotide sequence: TGTGCCAGCAGTCATACCCCGAACACTGAAGCTTTCTTT.

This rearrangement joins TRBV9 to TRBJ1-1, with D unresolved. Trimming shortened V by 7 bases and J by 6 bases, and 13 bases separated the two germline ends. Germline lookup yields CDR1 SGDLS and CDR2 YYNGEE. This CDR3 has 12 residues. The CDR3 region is CASRGVGAEAFF. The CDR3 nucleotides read TGTGCCAGCCGCGGGGTCGGTGCTGAAGCTTTCTTT.

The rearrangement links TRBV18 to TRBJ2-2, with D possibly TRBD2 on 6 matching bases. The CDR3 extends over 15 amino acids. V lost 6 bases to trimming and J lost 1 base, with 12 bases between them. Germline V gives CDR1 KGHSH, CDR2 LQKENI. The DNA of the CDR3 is TGTGCCAGCTCCCCGGAGGGGCTGAACACCGGGGAGCTGTTTTTT. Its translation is CASSPEGLNTGELFF.

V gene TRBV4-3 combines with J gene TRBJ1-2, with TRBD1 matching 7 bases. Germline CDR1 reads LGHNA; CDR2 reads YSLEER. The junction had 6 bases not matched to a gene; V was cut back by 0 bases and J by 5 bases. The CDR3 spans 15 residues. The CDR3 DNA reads TGCGCCAGCAGCCAAGATAGCAGGGGGAATTATGGCTACACCTTC. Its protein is CASSQDSRGNYGYTF.

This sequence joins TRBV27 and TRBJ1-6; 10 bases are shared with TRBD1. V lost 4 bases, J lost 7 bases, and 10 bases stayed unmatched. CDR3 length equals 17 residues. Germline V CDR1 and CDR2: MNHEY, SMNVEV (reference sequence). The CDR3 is CASSSLTGTGENSPLHF. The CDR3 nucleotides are TGTGCCAGCAGTTCTCTAACCGGGACAGGGGAGAATTCACCCCTCCACTTT.

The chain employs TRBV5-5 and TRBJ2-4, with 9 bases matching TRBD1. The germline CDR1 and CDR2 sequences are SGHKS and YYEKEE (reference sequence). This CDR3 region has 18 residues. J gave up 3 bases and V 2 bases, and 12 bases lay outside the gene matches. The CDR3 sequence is CASSLTGGTLAGKNIQYF. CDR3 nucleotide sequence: TGTGCCAGCAGCTTAACAGGGGGCACTCTCGCGGGCAAAAACATTCAGTACTTC.

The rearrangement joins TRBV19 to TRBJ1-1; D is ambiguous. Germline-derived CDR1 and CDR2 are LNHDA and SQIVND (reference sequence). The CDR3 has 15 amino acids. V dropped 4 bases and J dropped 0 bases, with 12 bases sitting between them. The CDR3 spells CASSRAPNMNTEAFF. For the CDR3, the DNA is TGTGCCAGTAGTAGGGCTCCTAACATGAACACTGAAGCTTTCTTT. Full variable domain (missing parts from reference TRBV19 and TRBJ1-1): DGGITQSPKYLFRKEGQNVTLSCEQNLNHDAMYWYRQDPGQGLRLIYYSQIVNDFQKGDIAEGYSVSREKKESFPLTVTSAQKNPTAFYLCASSRAPNMNTEAFFGQGTRLTVV.

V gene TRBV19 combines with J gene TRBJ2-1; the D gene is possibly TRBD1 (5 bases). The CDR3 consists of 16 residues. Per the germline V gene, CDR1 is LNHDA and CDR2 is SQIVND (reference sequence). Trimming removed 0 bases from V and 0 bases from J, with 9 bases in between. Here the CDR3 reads CASSIEDRSSYNEQFF. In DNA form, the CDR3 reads TGTGCCAGTAGTATAGAAGACAGATCCTCCTACAATGAGCAGTTCTTC. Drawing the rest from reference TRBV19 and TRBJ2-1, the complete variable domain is DGGITQSPKYLFRKEGQNVTLSCEQNLNHDAMYWYRQDPGQGLRLIYYSQIVNDFQKGDIAEGYSVSREKKESFPLTVTSAQKNPTAFYLCASSIEDRSSYNEQFFGPGTRLTVL.

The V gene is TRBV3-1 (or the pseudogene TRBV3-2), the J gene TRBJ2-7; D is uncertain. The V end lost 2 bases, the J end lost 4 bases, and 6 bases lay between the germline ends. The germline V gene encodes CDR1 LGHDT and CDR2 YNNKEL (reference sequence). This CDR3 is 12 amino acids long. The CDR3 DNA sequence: TGTGCCAGCAGCCAACCCCAATACGAGCAGTACTTC. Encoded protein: CASSQPQYEQYF.

Written as DNA, the CDR3 is TGTGCCACCAAGAGCTCTGGAAACACCATATATTTT. It translates to CATKSSGNTIYF. The chain links TRBV15 to TRBJ1-3, with no clear D. The CDR3 runs to 12 residues. Germline lookup yields CDR1 LNHNV and CDR2 YYDKDF (reference sequence). V was clipped by 7 bases and J by 0 bases, with 4 bases between them. The full variable domain, rest sourced from reference TRBV15 and TRBJ1-3, is DAMVIQNPRYQVTQFGKPVTLSCSQTLNHNVMYWYQQKSSQAPKLLFHYYDKDFNNEADTPDNFQSRRPNTSFCFLDIRSPGLGDTAMYLCATKSSGNTIYFGEGSWLTVV.

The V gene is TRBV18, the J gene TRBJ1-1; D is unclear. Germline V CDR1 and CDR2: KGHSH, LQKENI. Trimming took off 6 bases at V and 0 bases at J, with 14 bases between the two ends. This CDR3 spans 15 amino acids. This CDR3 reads CASSLREGMNTEAFF. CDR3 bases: TGTGCCAGCTCCCTACGGGAGGGAATGAACACTGAAGCTTTCTTT.

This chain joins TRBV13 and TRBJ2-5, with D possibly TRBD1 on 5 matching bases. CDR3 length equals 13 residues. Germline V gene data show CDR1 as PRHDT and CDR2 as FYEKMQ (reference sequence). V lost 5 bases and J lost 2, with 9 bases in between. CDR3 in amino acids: CASSLDRQETQYF. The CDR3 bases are TGTGCCAGCAGCCTCGACAGACAAGAGACCCAGTACTTC.

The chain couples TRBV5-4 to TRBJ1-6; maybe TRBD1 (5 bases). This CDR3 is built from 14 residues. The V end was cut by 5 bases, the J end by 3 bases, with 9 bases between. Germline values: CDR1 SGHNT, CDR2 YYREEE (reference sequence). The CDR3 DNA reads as TGTGCCAGCAGGGACGGGGGCTATAATTCACCCCTCCACTTT. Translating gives CASRDGGYNSPLHF.

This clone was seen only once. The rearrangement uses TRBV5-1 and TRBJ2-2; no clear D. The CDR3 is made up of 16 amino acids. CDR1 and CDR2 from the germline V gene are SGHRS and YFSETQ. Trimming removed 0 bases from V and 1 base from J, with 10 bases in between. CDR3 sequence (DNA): TGCGCCAGCAGCTTGGACGGTACACTGAACACCGGGGAGCTGTTTTTT. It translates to CASSLDGTLNTGELFF.